These 32 T cell receptor beta chains were sequenced from one sample in a study of control samples from healthy donors and cancer patients (TCRdb year 2020). The protocol used for the library was the immunoSEQ multiplex PCR assay. TCRdb's version of the immuneACCESS table is confined to in-frame rearrangements and falls short of the full clone set. An unresolved V gene accounts for under half of the shortfall where checked; the remainder is of unknown origin. Counted in this sample were almost 85,000 clones; about 94% of them appeared once. The leading ten clones occupy around 5% of the sample. The specimen was blood. These receptors were collected from a young woman in good health.

The rearrangement joins TRBV10-3 to TRBJ2-3, with D uncertain. Germline CDR1 reads ENHRY; CDR2 reads SYGVKD. Trimming took 0 bases from V and 6 from J, leaving 13 bases between them. This CDR3 is built from 15 residues. The CDR3: CAISESKTRPDTQYF. CDR3 nucleotide sequence: TGTGCCATCAGTGAGTCGAAAACAAGGCCTGATACGCAGTATTTT.

The rearrangement uses TRBV7-9 and TRBJ1-2; possible D gene TRBD1, 6 bases. Germline assignment: CDR1 SEHNR and CDR2 FQNEAQ (reference sequence). The CDR3 is made up of 16 amino acids. V lost 5 bases and J 4 bases, leaving 20 bases between the germline ends. The chain's CDR3 is CASSPGGRIAGYGYTF. CDR3 nucleotides: TGTGCCAGCAGCCCCGGGGGCCGCATAGCCGGCTATGGCTACACCTTC.

The chain couples TRBV7-2 to TRBJ1-2; the D is unclear. The CDR3 contains 11 residues. V was shortened by 5 bases and J by 4 bases, with 5 bases between the two germline ends. Germline V gene data show CDR1 as SGHTA and CDR2 as FQGNSA. The CDR3: CASSALYGYTF. DNA of the CDR3: TGTGCCAGCAGCGCCCTCTATGGCTACACCTTC.

The CDR3 here is CAISEQGAGTGELFF. The CDR3 bases are TGTGCCATCAGTGAGCAGGGGGCCGGCACCGGGGAGCTGTTTTTT. This rearrangement joins TRBV10-3 to TRBJ2-2; 8 bases align to TRBD1. This CDR3 comprises 15 residues. CDR1 is ENHRY, CDR2 SYGVKD, per germline. Trimming removed 2 bases from V and 4 bases from J; junction bases left unmatched: 3.

The V and J genes are TRBV7-9 and TRBJ1-2; TRBD1 agrees at 7 bases. Germline-derived CDR1 and CDR2 are SEHNR and FQNEAQ (reference sequence). The V gene end was trimmed by 8 bases and the J gene end by 6 bases; junction bases not matched to a gene: 15. This CDR3 contains 15 residues. CDR3 DNA: TGTGCCAGCCGCTGGGAGGGCAGGGGGTATAATGGCTACACCTTC. Its protein product is CASRWEGRGYNGYTF.

J is TRBJ2-3 and V is TRBV11-2; either TRBD1 or TRBD2 may fit D (6 bases each). V shed 3 bases and J shed 4 bases, with 11 bases lying between them. The CDR3 contains 14 residues. Germline CDR1 and CDR2: SGHAT and FQNNGV. The CDR3 sequence: CASSFGGPADTQYF. The CDR3 bases are TGTGCCAGCAGCTTTGGGGGGCCGGCAGATACGCAGTATTTT.

The chain combines TRBV9 with TRBJ2-5, with a weak D call TRBD2 (7 bases). V lost 0 bases, J lost 4 bases, and 19 bases lay in between. Germline V lookup: CDR1 SGDLS, CDR2 YYNGEE. This CDR3 is built from 17 residues. For the CDR3, the DNA is TGTGCCAGCAGCGTAGGAGGTGGGGGGGCCTCATCAGAGACCCAGTACTTC. It is translated as CASSVGGGGASSETQYF.

The gene calls are TRBV3-1 (or the pseudogene TRBV3-2) and TRBJ1-6; no firm D call. Germline V gene lookup returns CDR1 LGHDT and CDR2 YNNKEL (reference sequence). This CDR3 has 18 amino acids. Between the trimmed V and J ends, which lost 0 bases and 0 bases, there was a span of 12 bases. The CDR3 reads CASSQDLQAGSYNSPLHF. CDR3 sequence (DNA): TGTGCCAGCAGCCAAGATCTCCAGGCTGGCTCCTATAATTCACCCCTCCACTTT.

This clone appeared once. The genes are TRBV7-9 and TRBJ2-3; D remains unclear. Germline lookup yields CDR1 SEHNR and CDR2 FQNEAQ (reference sequence). V lost 3 bases to trimming and J lost 6 bases, with 13 bases between them. The CDR3 is 14 amino acids. This CDR3 is CASSLYRLGDTQYF. CDR3 DNA: TGTGCCAGCAGCTTGTACCGATTAGGCGATACGCAGTATTTT.

The chain uses TRBV6-1 and TRBJ1-2; D remains ambiguous. Trimming removed 2 bases at V and 4 bases at J, with 14 bases between. The CDR3 spans 15 residues. Germline-derived CDR1 and CDR2 are MNHNS and SASEGT. CDR3 protein: CASSENIEDIYGYTF. In DNA, the CDR3 is TGTGCCAGCAGTGAAAACATTGAGGATATCTATGGCTACACCTTC.

This chain joins TRBV5-6 and TRBJ2-7, with D perhaps being TRBD1 or TRBD2 (5 bases each). The CDR3 has 12 amino acids. Germline CDR1 is SGHDT and CDR2 is YYEEEE. The V end was cut by 3 bases, the J end by 5 bases, with 9 bases between. In DNA, the CDR3 is TGTGCCAGCAGCTGGGACCTCGACGAGCAGTACTTC. Its protein is CASSWDLDEQYF.

The V and J genes are TRBV20-1 and TRBJ1-1, with D possibly being TRBD1 (6 bases). The V end was cut by 3 bases, the J end by 2 bases, with 16 bases between. CDR1 is DFQATT and CDR2 is SNEGSKA in the germline V gene (reference sequence). This CDR3 spans 15 amino acids. The CDR3 coding sequence is TGCAGTGCTAGTCCCCCCGCAGGGGTAAACACTGAAGCTTTCTTT. Amino acid sequence: CSASPPAGVNTEAFF.

The chain combines TRBV19 with TRBJ2-2; the D gene is possibly TRBD2 (6 bases). This CDR3 contains 17 residues. The V gene's germline CDR1 is LNHDA and CDR2 SQIVND (reference sequence). V was cut by 6 bases and J by 3 bases, with 20 bases left in between. The CDR3 loop reads CASRFGLTPGDTGELFF. DNA of the CDR3: TGTGCCAGTAGGTTCGGACTAACCCCTGGGGACACCGGGGAGCTGTTTTTT.

CDR3 sequence: CASNPTLSTEAFF. The CDR3 DNA is TGTGCCAGCAATCCCACGTTGAGTACTGAAGCTTTCTTT. The V gene is TRBV12-3 or TRBV12-4, the J gene TRBJ1-1; no clear D. The CDR3 is 13 residues long. Between the trimmed V and J ends, which lost 7 bases and 5 bases, there was a span of 14 bases.

The chain employs TRBV3-1 (or the pseudogene TRBV3-2) and TRBJ2-7, with D unresolved. The CDR3 is 16 residues long. V shed 0 bases and J shed 4 bases, with 16 bases lying between them. Germline lookup yields CDR1 LGHDT and CDR2 YNNKEL (reference sequence). CDR3 region: CASSQDTRVVVYEQYF. DNA of the CDR3: TGTGCCAGCAGCCAAGATACCCGGGTTGTAGTATACGAGCAGTACTTC.

The chain employs TRBV28 and TRBJ1-1; 7 positions match TRBD1. The CDR3 is 14 amino acids. Germline loops: CDR1 MDHEN, CDR2 SYDVKM. The junction had 11 bases not matched to a gene; V was cut back by 6 bases and J by 7 bases. This chain's CDR3 is CASSPRTGRFEAFF. CDR3 nucleotides: TGTGCCAGCAGCCCTCGGACAGGCCGATTTGAAGCTTTCTTT.

The genes are TRBV27 and TRBJ2-5; D gene ambiguous. V lost 7 bases and J 0 bases, leaving 6 bases between the germline ends. CDR1 and CDR2 from the germline V gene are MNHEY and SMNVEV (reference sequence). CDR3 length: 12 residues. CDR3 bases: TGTGCCAGCACCATATACCAAGAGACCCAGTACTTC. Its protein is CASTIYQETQYF.

CDR3 coding DNA: TGTGCCAGCAGAAGACAGGGGAGCACTGAAGCTTTCTTT. It is translated as CASRRQGSTEAFF. The chain carries TRBV28 and TRBJ1-1, with TRBD1 matching over 8 bases. The junction had 4 bases not matched to a gene; V was cut back by 6 bases and J by 4 bases. CDR1 is MDHEN and CDR2 is SYDVKM in the germline V gene. The CDR3 length is 13 residues. Combining the CDR3 with reference TRBV28 and TRBJ1-1 gives the whole variable domain DVKVTQSSRYLVKRTGEKVFLECVQDMDHENMFWYRQDPGLGLRLIYFSYDVKMKEKGDIPEGYSVSREKKERFSLILESASTNQTSMYLCASRRQGSTEAFFGQGTRLTVV.

CDR3 sequence reads: CASSGSGYGYTF. The CDR3 nucleotides read TGTGCCAGCAGCGGGAGTGGTTATGGCTACACCTTC. The chain links TRBV11-2 to TRBJ1-2; D gene ambiguous. The V end was cut by 5 bases, the J end by 5 bases, with 9 bases between. Germline V gene lookup returns CDR1 SGHAT and CDR2 FQNNGV. This CDR3 has 12 residues.

The chain carries TRBV28 and TRBJ1-5; D unclear. Germline CDR1 is MDHEN and CDR2 is SYDVKM. The V gene lost 4 bases and the J gene lost 2 bases, with 12 bases spanning the gap. The CDR3 runs to 15 residues. Here the CDR3 reads CASSSFSLGNQPQHF. In nucleotides, the CDR3 is TGTGCCAGCAGTTCATTCTCGCTGGGCAATCAGCCCCAGCATTTT.

The chain recombines TRBV9 with TRBJ2-5; TRBD1 matches 10 bases. The CDR3 totals 14 residues. Germline CDR1 is SGDLS and CDR2 is YYNGEE. With V trimmed by 3 bases and J by 4 bases, 3 bases remained unmatched. CDR3 sequence (DNA): TGTGCCAGCAGCGCCCGGGACAGGGGAGAGACCCAGTACTTC. It codes for CASSARDRGETQYF. The variable domain in full, completed from reference TRBV9 and TRBJ2-5, reads DSGVTQTPKHLITATGQRVTLRCSPRSGDLSVYWYQQSLDQGLQFLIQYYNGEERAKGNILERFSAQQFPDLHSELNLSSLELGDSALYFCASSARDRGETQYFGPGTRLLVL.

V usage is TRBV7-3 and J usage is TRBJ2-1; TRBD1 might be the D (5 bases). The germline gives CDR1 SGHTA, CDR2 FQGTGA. The CDR3 extends over 15 amino acids. The V end lost 3 bases, the J end lost 8 bases, and 17 bases lay between the germline ends. CDR3 DNA sequence: TGTGCCAGCAGCTTTGCTCCGGACATTTCGGATGAGCAGTTCTTC. It translates to CASSFAPDISDEQFF.

The V gene is TRBV7-2, the J gene TRBJ1-3; perhaps TRBD1 as D (6 bases). The germline V gene encodes CDR1 SGHTA and CDR2 FQGNSA. Trimming cost V 5 bases and J 4 bases, with 18 bases left between them. This CDR3 is built from 16 residues. This CDR3 reads CASSLGGWGMGNTIYF. CDR3 in DNA: TGTGCCAGCAGCCTAGGGGGATGGGGAATGGGAAACACCATATATTTT.

The chain couples TRBV6-1 to TRBJ2-1; D unclear. Germline V gives CDR1 MNHNS, CDR2 SASEGT. The CDR3 is made up of 11 amino acids. Trimming took off 2 bases at V and 6 bases at J, with 2 bases between the two ends. The CDR3 sequence is CASSEPNEQFF. The CDR3 nucleotides are TGTGCCAGCAGTGAACCCAATGAGCAGTTCTTC.

V usage is TRBV7-2 and J usage is TRBJ2-7; TRBD1 matches at 9 bases. The CDR3 contains 14 residues. The germline V gene has CDR1 SGHTA and CDR2 FQGNSA. Germline trimming cut 3 bases from V and 2 bases from J; bases unmatched to any gene: 2. CDR3: CASSLRTGAYEQYF. CDR3 in DNA: TGTGCCAGCAGCTTGCGGACAGGGGCCTACGAGCAGTACTTC.

The rearrangement links TRBV7-9 to TRBJ2-1; 9 bases match TRBD1. CDR1 is SEHNR and CDR2 is FQNEAQ in the germline V gene (reference sequence). CDR3 length equals 15 residues. With 5 bases clipped from V and 9 bases from J, the junction kept 11 bases outside the gene matches. The CDR3 region is CASSKRGTGFGEQFF. Here the CDR3 DNA reads TGTGCCAGCAGCAAGCGCGGGACAGGGTTCGGTGAGCAGTTCTTC. The variable domain in full, completed from reference TRBV7-9 and TRBJ2-1, reads DTGVSQNPRHKITKRGQNVTFRCDPISEHNRLYWYRQTLGQGPEFLTYFQNEAQLEKSRLLSDRFSAERPKGSFSTLEIQRTEQGDSAMYLCASSKRGTGFGEQFFGPGTRLTVL.

The rearrangement joins TRBV19 to TRBJ1-3; 9 nucleotides agree with TRBD1. J was trimmed by 5 bases and V by 9 bases; bases with no gene match: 8. Germline loops: CDR1 LNHDA, CDR2 SQIVND (reference sequence). This CDR3 is 14 amino acids long. In DNA form, the CDR3 reads TGTGCCAGCCCTGCCGGGACAGGGAGAAACACCATATATTTT. Its protein product is CASPAGTGRNTIYF.

This clone was observed once. The J gene is TRBJ1-5, the V gene TRBV27; possibly TRBD1 for D (6 bases). The germline CDR1 and CDR2 sequences are MNHEY and SMNVEV (reference sequence). V was pared by 3 bases and J by 5 bases, with 11 bases between. CDR3 size: 14 residues. Written as DNA, the CDR3 is TGTGCCAGCAGTTTGGTGGGGGCTGATCAGCCCCAGCATTTT. The encoded protein is CASSLVGADQPQHF.

This chain connects TRBV20-1 to TRBJ2-5; D unclear. The CDR3 is 16 amino acids. Per germline, CDR1 DFQATT and CDR2 SNEGSKA (reference sequence). V shed 3 bases and J shed 2 bases, with 19 bases lying between them. CDR3 coding DNA: TGCAGTGCTAGTTCCCCGGGCCTCCTCGCTCAAGAGACCCAGTACTTC. Its protein product is CSASSPGLLAQETQYF.

The V and J genes are TRBV4-3 and TRBJ1-6; possibly TRBD1 for D (6 bases). Germline-derived CDR1 and CDR2 are LGHNA and YSLEER. V was pared by 0 bases and J by 9 bases, with 9 bases between. This CDR3 is 14 amino acids long. The CDR3 DNA is TGCGCCAGCAGCCAAGATCAACAGGGTTCACCCCTCCACTTT. As protein: CASSQDQQGSPLHF.

This chain links TRBV11-2 with TRBJ1-2; D is unclear. The germline gives CDR1 SGHAT, CDR2 FQNNGV. The CDR3 runs to 13 residues. V was shortened by 0 bases and J by 5 bases, with 7 bases between the two germline ends. The CDR3 DNA reads TGTGCCAGCAGCTTAGATCCCGGGTATGGCTACACCTTC. Protein: CASSLDPGYGYTF.

The chain recombines TRBV6-6 with TRBJ2-7; D not resolved. Trimming removed 0 bases at V and 7 bases at J, with 13 bases between. The V gene's germline CDR1 is MNHNY and CDR2 SVGAGI (reference sequence). CDR3 length: 14 amino acids. The chain's CDR3 is CASSYSLWGGEQYF. DNA of the CDR3: TGTGCCAGCAGTTACTCGCTCTGGGGTGGAGAGCAGTACTTC.